The 32 T cell receptor beta chains below come from one sample, sequenced in a study of T cell repertoires in cytomegalovirus infection (dated by TCRdb to the late 2010s). Their antigen targets remain unknown. The treatment or condition label here, explained by the study, means: in vitro stimulation with specific CMV peptide epitopes to enrich CMV-specific T cells. Sequencing instrument: Illumina HiSeq 1500. The public reads were run again by TCRdb, first through fastp at Q25 and then through MiXCR, and only productive beta chains were kept. Records with the same CDR3 protein are collapsed into one entry carrying the most frequent genes and DNA. The sample records approximately 340,000 distinct CDR3 sequences, about 29% of which are singletons. Of the sample, about 19% is held by the ten largest clones. This specimen was cultured PBMCs, taken from culture after CMV antigen stimulation. All receptors derive from a human donor in good health (CMV status not recorded). Some clones in this sample may be carry-over from other donors' samples.

This chain joins TRBV20-1 and TRBJ1-2, with D unclear. This CDR3 region has 20 residues. Germline-derived CDR1 and CDR2 are DFQATT and SNEGSKA (reference sequence). V lost 0 bases, J lost 4 bases, and 30 bases lay in between. CDR3 sequence (DNA): TGCAGTGCTAGAGACGCCGATAATCTCTTACAGCCGGATGGCGGCTATGGCTACACCTTC. Translation gives CSARDADNLLQPDGGYGYTF.

This clonotype was seen once. The chain employs TRBV20-1 and TRBJ2-3; tentative D call: TRBD2 (6 bases). The germline CDR1 and CDR2 sequences are DFQATT and SNEGSKA (reference sequence). The CDR3 totals 13 residues. V lost 4 bases to trimming and J lost 6 bases, with 14 bases between them. The CDR3 region has the DNA TGCAGTGCTAACGGGGGAAGGGAGGATACGCAGTATTTT. It codes for CSANGGREDTQYF.

The chain uses TRBV14 and TRBJ2-1, with 10 positions matching TRBD2. Per germline, CDR1 SGHDN and CDR2 FVKESK. V lost 7 bases, J lost 5 bases, and 8 bases stayed unmatched. CDR3 length: 15 amino acids. The CDR3 DNA sequence: TGTGCCAGCAAAATTACCCTAGCGGGGGACAATGAGCAGTTCTTC. Translated: CASKITLAGDNEQFF.

This sequence joins TRBV10-3 and TRBJ2-3; 10 positions agree with TRBD2. Looked up from germline, CDR1 is ENHRY and CDR2 is SYGVKD. After removal of 6 bases from V and 2 bases from J, the junction contained 5 bases not matched to a gene. The CDR3 spans 15 residues. Here the CDR3 reads CAIRLTSGYTDTQYF. The CDR3 DNA is TGTGCCATCAGGTTGACTAGCGGGTACACAGATACGCAGTATTTT.

The chain carries TRBV28 and TRBJ2-2; TRBD2 is a possible D gene (6 bases). The CDR3 has 17 amino acids. Germline V gene data show CDR1 as MDHEN and CDR2 as SYDVKM. The germline V and J ends were trimmed by 3 bases and 2 bases, with 16 bases remaining between them. The CDR3 sequence is CASSFFGRGANTGELFF. The DNA for the CDR3 is TGTGCCAGCAGTTTTTTCGGGCGCGGGGCAAACACCGGGGAGCTGTTTTTT.

As DNA, the CDR3 is TGTGCCAGTAGTATCCTAAACTCGTCAACTGAAGCTTTCTTT. It yields the protein CASSILNSSTEAFF. This chain links TRBV19 with TRBJ1-1; no clear D gene. V was shortened by 3 bases and J by 5 bases, with 13 bases between the two germline ends. Germline assignment: CDR1 LNHDA and CDR2 SQIVND (reference sequence). The length of the CDR3 is 14 residues.

V is TRBV12-3 or TRBV12-4 and J is TRBJ2-7; D is ambiguous. V was clipped by 1 base and J by 2 bases, with 6 bases between them. The CDR3 is 13 residues long. CDR3 sequence: CASSLVRAYEQYF. The CDR3 nucleotides are TGTGCCAGCAGTTTAGTCCGAGCCTACGAGCAGTACTTC.

CDR3 region: CASSPTRRNEQFF. The CDR3 DNA follows: TGTGCCAGCAGCCCGACTAGAAGGAATGAGCAGTTCTTC. The genes are TRBV12-3 or TRBV12-4 and TRBJ2-1, with D perhaps TRBD2 (6 bases). V was cut by 6 bases and J by 7 bases, with 13 bases left in between. This CDR3 has 13 amino acids.

This clonotype was recorded a few times. The V and J genes are TRBV20-1 and TRBJ2-7; D gene uncertain. Deletions cut 1 base from V and 2 bases from J, with 12 bases between. The germline CDR1 and CDR2 sequences are DFQATT and SNEGSKA (reference sequence). The CDR3 contains 14 residues. The CDR3 spells CSARGPGTPYEQYF. In DNA, the CDR3 is TGCAGTGCTAGAGGCCCAGGAACCCCCTACGAGCAGTACTTC.

The CDR3: CAISAGTGNTEAFF. The CDR3 coding sequence is TGTGCCATCAGTGCAGGGACCGGGAACACTGAAGCTTTCTTT. The chain combines TRBV10-3 with TRBJ1-1; possibly TRBD1 for D (5 bases). V lost 4 bases to trimming and J lost 1 base, with 10 bases between them. This CDR3 has 14 residues. Looked up from germline, CDR1 is ENHRY and CDR2 is SYGVKD.

V is TRBV7-9 and J is TRBJ2-7; a possible D gene is TRBD1 (5 bases). The V and J ends lost 4 bases and 4 bases respectively, with 14 bases between them. Germline CDR1 and CDR2: SEHNR and FQNEAQ (reference sequence). The CDR3 extends over 14 amino acids. In DNA form, the CDR3 reads TGTGCCAGCAGCTCCCCAGAAGGGGAATACGAGCAGTACTTC. It specifies CASSSPEGEYEQYF.

The J gene is TRBJ2-7, the V gene TRBV6-4, with TRBD2 matching 12 bases. J was trimmed by 3 bases and V by 2 bases; bases with no gene match: 5. Germline CDR1 reads MRHNA; CDR2 reads SNTAGT. The CDR3 is made up of 16 amino acids. This CDR3 reads CASSDPGLAGLYEQYF. CDR3 nucleotides: TGTGCCAGCAGTGACCCTGGACTAGCGGGGCTCTACGAGCAGTACTTC.

This clonotype was seen a handful of times. The rearrangement joins TRBV7-6 to TRBJ1-1; perhaps TRBD1 as D (5 bases). V lost 5 bases, J lost 5 bases, and 12 bases lay in between. Germline CDR1 and CDR2: SGHVS and FNYEAQ. The CDR3 covers 13 residues. This CDR3 is CASSNPGLTEAFF. The DNA of the CDR3 is TGTGCCAGCAGCAACCCAGGGTTAACTGAAGCTTTCTTT.

This clonotype was seen only a few times. The CDR3 DNA reads TGTGCCACCAGTGATTTCCTAGCGGGAGGGCCTGGTAATGAGCAGTTCTTC. Encoded protein: CATSDFLAGGPGNEQFF. This chain links TRBV24-1 with TRBJ2-1, with 12 bases identical to TRBD2. This CDR3 has 17 residues. Germline V gene sequence: CDR1 KGHDR, CDR2 SFDVKD. After removal of 1 base from V and 7 bases from J, the junction contained 7 bases not matched to a gene.

This clonotype appeared once. This CDR3 is CASTGYQNSPLHF. DNA of the CDR3: TGTGCCAGCACCGGGTACCAAAATTCACCCCTCCACTTT. The chain employs TRBV28 and TRBJ1-6; D remains unclear. Germline loops: CDR1 MDHEN, CDR2 SYDVKM. The CDR3 consists of 13 residues. Trimming removed 7 bases from V and 7 bases from J, with 11 bases in between. The full variable domain, its missing parts supplied by reference TRBV28 and TRBJ1-6, is DVKVTQSSRYLVKRTGEKVFLECVQDMDHENMFWYRQDPGLGLRLIYFSYDVKMKEKGDIPEGYSVSREKKERFSLILESASTNQTSMYLCASTGYQNSPLHFGNGTRLTVT.

The V and J genes are TRBV7-2 and TRBJ2-5, with TRBD2 matching over 9 bases. Looked up from germline, CDR1 is SGHTA and CDR2 is FQGNSA. V lost 5 bases to trimming and J lost 4 bases; unmatched junction nucleotides: 11. The CDR3 sequence is 16 residues long. The CDR3 region has the DNA TGTGCCAGCAGCCTCACGTGGGGCGGGGGGGGAGAGACCCAGTACTTC. Its protein is CASSLTWGGGGETQYF.

This clonotype was seen only once. The V call is TRBV19, the J call TRBJ1-5; the match to TRBD1 covers 9 bases. Germline lookup yields CDR1 LNHDA and CDR2 SQIVND (reference sequence). V trimming: 5 bases; J trimming: 3 bases; junction bases outside the gene matches: 8. The CDR3 spans 16 residues. As DNA, the CDR3 is TGTGCCAGTAGTTTCTCTGGACAGGGGTCCAATCAGCCCCAGCATTTT. It translates to CASSFSGQGSNQPQHF.

This clonotype was seen many times. This rearrangement joins TRBV11-2 to TRBJ1-1; D gene unclear. There are 14 residues in the CDR3. CDR1 and CDR2 from the germline V gene are SGHAT and FQNNGV. Deletions cut 4 bases from V and 1 base from J, with 10 bases between. CDR3 sequence: CASSSPRENTEAFF. The CDR3 region has the DNA TGTGCCAGCAGCTCCCCTCGGGAGAACACTGAAGCTTTCTTT.

Concerning this clonotype itself: It is unclear where the CDR3 begins or ends on the DNA, so no DNA is shown, and the CDR3 is as TCRdb lists it. The chain has TRBV12-3 or TRBV12-4 and TRBJ2-5; whether TRBD1, the table's D call, matches the DNA was not checked. 15 amino acids form the CDR3, both terminal residues included. This CDR3 is CASSTSTGSSETQYF.

This clonotype turned up a few times. This chain uses TRBV6-1 with TRBJ2-4; 9 nucleotides match TRBD2. CDR3 length: 14 amino acids. After removal of 3 bases from V and 9 bases from J, the junction contained 6 bases not matched to a gene. CDR1 MNHNS and CDR2 SASEGT come from the germline V gene. In nucleotides, the CDR3 is TGTGCCAGCAGTGAGGGACTAGCAGGTCGCATTCAGTACTTC. Protein product: CASSEGLAGRIQYF.

V usage is TRBV7-6 and J usage is TRBJ2-3; no definite D call. V shed 4 bases and J shed 3 bases, with 11 bases lying between them. Germline CDR1 reads SGHVS; CDR2 reads FNYEAQ. The CDR3 consists of 14 residues. The CDR3 loop reads CASSSRRGTDTQYF. The CDR3 coding sequence is TGTGCCAGCAGCTCCAGGCGTGGGACAGATACGCAGTATTTT.

V and J are TRBV7-6 and TRBJ1-2, with D hard to call. Trimming took 1 base from V and 8 from J, leaving 8 bases between them. Looked up from germline, CDR1 is SGHVS and CDR2 is FNYEAQ. CDR3 length: 12 residues. Written as DNA, the CDR3 is TGTGCCAGCAGCTTAGGGGATAAGGGCTACACCTTC. It translates to CASSLGDKGYTF.

This clonotype was picked up a small number of times. The chain joins TRBV5-6 to TRBJ2-7, with 7 bases matching TRBD1. V shed 5 bases, J shed 5 bases, and the junction held 7 bases outside the gene matches. Germline values: CDR1 SGHDT, CDR2 YYEEEE. CDR3 length: 13 amino acids. CDR3 sequence (DNA): TGTGCCAGCAGAGAAAGGGGGCTAAACGAGCAGTACTTC. This sequence encodes CASRERGLNEQYF.

The CDR3 sequence is CASSSRGRGGAAQYF. The CDR3 DNA follows: TGTGCCAGCAGCTCCCGCGGCAGGGGGGGAGCTGCGCAGTATTTT. The J gene is TRBJ2-3, the V gene TRBV7-2; the D gene could be TRBD1 or TRBD2 (7 bases each). The germline CDR1 and CDR2 sequences are SGHTA and FQGNSA. The CDR3 runs to 15 residues. V was cut by 4 bases and J by 10 bases, with 21 bases left in between.

This clonotype was seen a few times. The V and J genes are TRBV7-7 and TRBJ2-1, with TRBD2 identical over 10 bases. V was pared by 1 base and J by 9 bases, with 6 bases of the junction left unmatched. CDR3 size: 15 residues. Germline CDR1 and CDR2: SSHAT and FNYEAQ (reference sequence). CDR3 coding DNA: TGTGCCAGCAGCTTAGAGGCTAGCGGGGGCCGTGAGCAGTTCTTC. Translation: CASSLEASGGREQFF.

V gene TRBV7-2 combines with J gene TRBJ2-2, with D possibly called TRBD1 or TRBD2 (7 bases each). V shed 5 bases and J shed 4 bases, with 17 bases lying between them. Germline loops: CDR1 SGHTA, CDR2 FQGNSA. CDR3 size: 16 residues. The CDR3 here is CASSRAGGGSTGELFF. Written as DNA, the CDR3 is TGTGCCAGCAGCCGGGCAGGGGGGGGGAGCACCGGGGAGCTGTTTTTT.

The chain combines TRBV4-1 with TRBJ2-2; TRBD1 might be the D (5 bases). The CDR3 runs to 15 residues. The V end lost 3 bases, the J end lost 5 bases, and 13 bases lay between the germline ends. Germline values: CDR1 MGHRA, CDR2 YSYEKL. Written as DNA, the CDR3 is TGCGCCAGCAGCCAGCCTGTGCAGGGTACCGGGGAGCTGTTTTTT. The encoded protein is CASSQPVQGTGELFF.

This clonotype was seen only a few times. The chain employs TRBV11-2 and TRBJ1-6, with D unresolved. Germline CDR1 is SGHAT and CDR2 is FQNNGV. The CDR3 consists of 16 residues. V was pared by 2 bases and J by 0 bases, with 8 bases between. The CDR3 nucleotides are TGTGCCAGCAGCTTATGGGAGAGCTCCTATAATTCACCCCTCCACTTT. Its translation: CASSLWESSYNSPLHF.

V usage is TRBV2 and J usage is TRBJ2-3; 7 nucleotides line up with TRBD2. V lost 6 bases and J lost 4; bases outside the gene matches: 7. Looked up from germline, CDR1 is SNHLY and CDR2 is FYNNEI. The CDR3 has 14 amino acids. The CDR3 DNA follows: TGTGCCAGCAGGGCCGGGACTACTCCAGATACGCAGTATTTT. Protein sequence: CASRAGTTPDTQYF.

This clonotype was observed at least ten times. The chain carries TRBV7-6 and TRBJ2-1; D gene unclear. The germline CDR1 and CDR2 sequences are SGHVS and FNYEAQ. Deletions cut 1 base from V and 10 bases from J, with 11 bases between. There are 13 residues in the CDR3. CDR3 DNA sequence: TGTGCCAGCAGCTTAGAACCGGCCGGGGAGCAGTTCTTC. Translating gives CASSLEPAGEQFF. The full variable domain, its missing parts supplied by reference TRBV7-6 and TRBJ2-1, is GAGVSQSPRYKVTKRGQDVALRCDPISGHVSLYWYRQALGQGPEFLTYFNYEAQQDKSGLPNDRFSAERPEGSISTLTIQRTEQRDSAMYRCASSLEPAGEQFFGPGTRLTVL.

This chain joins TRBV7-8 and TRBJ1-1, with unresolved D. The CDR3 has 13 amino acids. The ends were cut back, 4 bases at V and 3 bases at J, with 9 bases in the middle. Looked up from germline, CDR1 is SGHVS and CDR2 is FQNEAQ. In nucleotides, the CDR3 is TGTGCCAGCAGCTGGGGTACGGACACTGAAGCTTTCTTT. Protein product: CASSWGTDTEAFF.

This chain joins TRBV7-8 and TRBJ2-2; 8 bases are shared with TRBD2. This CDR3 has 16 amino acids. The V gene's germline CDR1 is SGHVS and CDR2 FQNEAQ. J gave up 6 bases and V 5 bases, and 11 bases lay outside the gene matches. For the CDR3, the DNA is TGTGCCAGCAGCCTCGGCGGGGGGCGAGGGGCCGGGGAGCTGTTTTTT. It codes for CASSLGGGRGAGELFF.